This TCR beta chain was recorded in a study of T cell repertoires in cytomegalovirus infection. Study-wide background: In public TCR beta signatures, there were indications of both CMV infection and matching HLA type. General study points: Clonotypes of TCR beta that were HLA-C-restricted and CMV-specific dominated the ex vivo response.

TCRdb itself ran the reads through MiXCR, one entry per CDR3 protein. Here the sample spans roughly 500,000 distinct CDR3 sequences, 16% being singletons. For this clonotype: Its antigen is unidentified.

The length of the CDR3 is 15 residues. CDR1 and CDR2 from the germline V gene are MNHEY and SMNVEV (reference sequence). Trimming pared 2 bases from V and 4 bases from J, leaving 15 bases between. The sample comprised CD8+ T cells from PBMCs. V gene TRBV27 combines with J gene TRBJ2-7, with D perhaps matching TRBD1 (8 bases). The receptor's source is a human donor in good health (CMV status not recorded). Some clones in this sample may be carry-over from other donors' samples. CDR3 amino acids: CASSLGQGGEYEQYF. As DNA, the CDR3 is TGTGCCAGCAGTTTAGGACAGGGAGGGGAGTACGAGCAGTACTTC.